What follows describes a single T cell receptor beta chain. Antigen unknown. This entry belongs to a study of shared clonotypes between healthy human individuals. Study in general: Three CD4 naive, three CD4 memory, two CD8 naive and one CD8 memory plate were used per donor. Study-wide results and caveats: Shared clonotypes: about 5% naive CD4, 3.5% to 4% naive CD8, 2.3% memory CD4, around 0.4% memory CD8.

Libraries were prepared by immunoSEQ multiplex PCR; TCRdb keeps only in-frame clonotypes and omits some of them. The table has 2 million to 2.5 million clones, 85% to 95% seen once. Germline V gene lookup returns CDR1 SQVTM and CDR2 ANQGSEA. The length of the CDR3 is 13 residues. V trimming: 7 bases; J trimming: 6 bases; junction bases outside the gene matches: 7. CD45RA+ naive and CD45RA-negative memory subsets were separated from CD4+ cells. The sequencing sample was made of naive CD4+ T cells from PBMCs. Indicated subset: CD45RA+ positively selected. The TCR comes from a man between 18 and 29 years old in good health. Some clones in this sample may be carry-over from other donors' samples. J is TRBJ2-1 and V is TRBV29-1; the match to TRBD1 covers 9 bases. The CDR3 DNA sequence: TGCAGCGCGCGACAGGGGGGGACCAATGAGCAGTTCTTC. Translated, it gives CSARQGGTNEQFF.